Below, 11 T cell receptor beta chains from the same sample are listed, as sequenced in a study of T cell responses to AZD1222 COVID-19 vaccine. Only in-frame clones appear in the TCRdb table, and some are missing; sequencing was by immunoSEQ multiplex PCR. The sample shows tens of thousands of clones, around 84% of them seen only once. The input for sequencing was peripheral blood, taken 28 days after the second AZD1222 dose. Receptors were obtained from an adult who received the AZD1222 COVID-19 vaccine.

The chain carries TRBV6-5 and TRBJ1-2; a weak D match, TRBD1 (5 bases). CDR3 length: 13 residues. Looked up from germline, CDR1 is MNHEY and CDR2 is SVGAGI. The V end was cut by 8 bases, the J end by 3 bases, with 13 bases between. The CDR3 DNA reads as TGTGCCAGCGGGGACGGCGTCGACTATGGCTACACCTTC. Amino acid sequence: CASGDGVDYGYTF.

This chain connects TRBV7-2 to TRBJ1-2; the D gene is possibly TRBD1 (5 bases). Germline CDR1 SGHTA, CDR2 FQGNSA. This CDR3 has 15 residues. The V end lost 5 bases, the J end lost 0 bases, and 13 bases lay between the germline ends. The CDR3 sequence is CASSPGAGPNYGYTF. The DNA for the CDR3 is TGTGCCAGCAGCCCCGGGGCAGGGCCTAACTATGGCTACACCTTC.

The chain links TRBV5-1 to TRBJ1-1; 7 positions agree with TRBD1. The V and J ends lost 1 base and 7 bases, in that order; junction bases with no gene match: 10. From germline, CDR1 is SGHRS and CDR2 YFSETQ. The CDR3 runs to 15 residues. The CDR3 protein is CASSLSPGTANEAFF. CDR3 nucleotides: TGCGCCAGCAGCTTGTCCCCGGGGACAGCAAATGAAGCTTTCTTT.

The chain employs TRBV9 and TRBJ2-3, with 11 bases identical to TRBD2. With 0 bases clipped from V and 3 bases from J, the junction kept 9 bases outside the gene matches. The CDR3 totals 18 residues. Germline loops: CDR1 SGDLS, CDR2 YYNGEE. CDR3 sequence: CASSVDPPLAGATDTQYF. The DNA for the CDR3 is TGTGCCAGCAGCGTAGACCCCCCACTAGCGGGAGCTACAGATACGCAGTATTTT.

CDR3 DNA sequence: TGTGCCAGTAGTATAGATCGGTCACCATACTACGAGCAGTACTTC. Translation gives CASSIDRSPYYEQYF. The chain is built from TRBV19 and TRBJ2-7; no clear D. Trimming removed 0 bases at V and 3 bases at J, with 12 bases between. The CDR3 length is 15 residues. Germline V gene lookup returns CDR1 LNHDA and CDR2 SQIVND (reference sequence).

The CDR3 bases are TGCGCCAGCAGTGAGTCCAGGAGTGGAAACACCATATATTTT. The encoded protein is CASSESRSGNTIYF. The J gene is TRBJ1-3, the V gene TRBV10-1; D ambiguous. The V gene's germline CDR1 is WNHNN and CDR2 SYGVQD (reference sequence). V was pared by 0 bases and J by 3 bases, with 6 bases between. The CDR3 has 14 amino acids.

This clone occurred a few times. The chain is built from TRBV27 and TRBJ1-6; TRBD1 matches at 9 bases. The CDR3 loop spans 14 amino acids. V gave up 5 bases and J gave up 7 bases; unmatched junction bases: 3. CDR1 MNHEY and CDR2 SMNVEV come from the germline V gene (reference sequence). In DNA, the CDR3 is TGTGCCAGCAGTCGGGGGACAGGGAATTCACCCCTCCACTTT. It translates to CASSRGTGNSPLHF.

The chain employs TRBV5-1 and TRBJ2-3, with unresolved D. V dropped 3 bases and J dropped 0 bases, with 2 bases sitting between them. The V gene's germline CDR1 is SGHRS and CDR2 YFSETQ. The CDR3 is 12 residues long. The CDR3 is CASSSSTDTQYF. The CDR3 DNA reads as TGCGCCAGCAGCTCGAGCACAGATACGCAGTATTTT. Complete variable domain (other parts from reference TRBV5-1 and TRBJ2-3): KAGVTQTPRYLIKTRGQQVTLSCSPISGHRSVSWYQQTPGQGLQFLFEYFSETQRNKGNFPGRFSGRQFSNSRSEMNVSTLELGDSALYLCASSSSTDTQYFGPGTRLTVL.

This chain joins TRBV5-4 and TRBJ2-1; TRBD2 might be the D (5 bases). V was cut by 4 bases and J by 7 bases, with 15 bases left in between. The germline V gene encodes CDR1 SGHNT and CDR2 YYREEE (reference sequence). The CDR3 contains 14 residues. This chain's CDR3 is CASSVGARSNEQFF. The CDR3 DNA sequence: TGTGCCAGCAGCGTGGGAGCTCGCTCGAATGAGCAGTTCTTC.

The chain links TRBV28 to TRBJ1-6; TRBD1 is a possible D gene (6 bases). The V gene's germline CDR1 is MDHEN and CDR2 SYDVKM. The CDR3 has 14 amino acids. With 7 bases removed from V and 8 bases from J, the gap between germline ends came to 15 bases. CDR3 sequence reads: CASIGGGADSPLHF. CDR3 DNA sequence: TGTGCCAGCATCGGAGGGGGGGCGGATTCACCCCTCCACTTT.

The gene calls are TRBV14 and TRBJ2-1; D ambiguous. This CDR3 spans 15 amino acids. In germline, CDR1 is SGHDN, CDR2 FVKESK. With 4 bases removed from V and 0 bases from J, the gap between germline ends came to 10 bases. The CDR3 sequence: CASSPPGTSYNEQFF. The CDR3, as DNA: TGTGCCAGCAGCCCCCCGGGCACCTCCTACAATGAGCAGTTCTTC.